This T cell receptor beta chain was observed in a study of cytomegalovirus exposure and HLA in healthy donors. Study-wide points: With later analysis, a missense DCLRE1C variant became linked to TCR beta V- and J-gene trimming. Per a prior analysis, the majority of TCR beta V segments were productive roughly 87% or roughly 30% of the time.

Primers for the PCR totalled 60 Vbeta and 13 Jbeta. Data came from immunoSEQ multiplex PCR; TCRdb stores just in-frame clones and leaves some out. The table has approximately 170,000 clones, just over 75% seen once. Remarks on this clone: Antigen unknown.

V gave up 1 base and J gave up 5 bases; unmatched junction bases: 9. The CDR3 has 16 residues. Germline values: CDR1 SGHNT, CDR2 YYREEE (reference sequence). The sequence derives from a middle-aged man in good health and CMV-seronegative. The chain links TRBV5-4 to TRBJ1-5, with 7 nucleotides matching TRBD1. Source material: PBMCs. Written as DNA, the CDR3 is TGTGCCAGCAGCTTGAGTCCCACAGGGGTGGATCAGCCCCAGCATTTT. This gives the protein CASSLSPTGVDQPQHF.